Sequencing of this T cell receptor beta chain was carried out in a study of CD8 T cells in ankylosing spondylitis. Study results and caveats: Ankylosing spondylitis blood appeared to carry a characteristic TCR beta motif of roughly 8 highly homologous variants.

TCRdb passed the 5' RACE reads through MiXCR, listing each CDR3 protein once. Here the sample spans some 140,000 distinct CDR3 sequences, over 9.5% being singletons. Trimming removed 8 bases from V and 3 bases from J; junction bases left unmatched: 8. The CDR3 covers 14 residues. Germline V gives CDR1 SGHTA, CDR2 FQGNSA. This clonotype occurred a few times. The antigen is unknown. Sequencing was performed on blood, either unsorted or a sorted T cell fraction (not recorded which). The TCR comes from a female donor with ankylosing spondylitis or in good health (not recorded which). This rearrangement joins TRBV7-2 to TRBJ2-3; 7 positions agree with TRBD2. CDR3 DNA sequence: TGTGCCAGCCTTTTTGGGGGAGGGACAGATACGCAGTATTTT. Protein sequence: CASLFGGGTDTQYF.